These 22 T cell receptor beta chains were sequenced from one sample in a study of glioma-infiltrating T cells after dendritic cell vaccination. As to time point: after dendritic cell vaccination, including at tumor progression/relapse. Data came from immunoSEQ multiplex PCR; TCRdb stores just in-frame clones and leaves some out. The sample contains tens of thousands of clones, around 85% of which appear only once. The material sequenced was blood, taken after dendritic cell vaccination. The source of these receptors is a human donor with glioblastoma.

The chain joins TRBV5-1 to TRBJ1-3, with 7 bases that match TRBD1. In germline, CDR1 is SGHRS, CDR2 YFSETQ. Trimming at V came to 4 bases and at J to 4 bases, leaving 5 bases not matched to a gene. The CDR3 sequence is 14 residues long. In nucleotides, the CDR3 is TGCGCCAGCAGCCCGGGACAGAAAGGAAACACCATATATTTT. Its translation: CASSPGQKGNTIYF. The variable domain in full, completed from reference TRBV5-1 and TRBJ1-3, reads KAGVTQTPRYLIKTRGQQVTLSCSPISGHRSVSWYQQTPGQGLQFLFEYFSETQRNKGNFPGRFSGRQFSNSRSEMNVSTLELGDSALYLCASSPGQKGNTIYFGEGSWLTVV.

This chain connects TRBV5-1 to TRBJ1-1; D unclear. From germline, CDR1 is SGHRS and CDR2 YFSETQ. Trimming cost V 2 bases and J 1 base, with 6 bases left between them. This CDR3 spans 13 amino acids. The CDR3 reads CASSLHRNTEAFF. The CDR3, as DNA: TGCGCCAGCAGCTTACACAGGAACACTGAAGCTTTCTTT. Full variable domain (outside the CDR3, taken from reference TRBV5-1 and TRBJ1-1): KAGVTQTPRYLIKTRGQQVTLSCSPISGHRSVSWYQQTPGQGLQFLFEYFSETQRNKGNFPGRFSGRQFSNSRSEMNVSTLELGDSALYLCASSLHRNTEAFFGQGTRLTVV.

This rearrangement joins TRBV5-4 to TRBJ1-4, with D possibly being TRBD1 (5 bases). This CDR3 is built from 15 residues. Germline CDR1 SGHNT, CDR2 YYREEE (reference sequence). V gave up 0 bases and J gave up 5 bases, with 11 bases separating them. In DNA form, the CDR3 reads TGTGCCAGCAGCTTGGCCATGGGGGGGAATGAAAAACTGTTTTTT. It translates to CASSLAMGGNEKLFF.

The gene calls are TRBV7-3 and TRBJ1-2; D unclear. Germline values: CDR1 SGHTA, CDR2 FQGTGA. The CDR3 runs to 16 residues. V was cut by 0 bases and J by 7 bases, with 18 bases left in between. The CDR3 DNA sequence: TGTGCCAGCAGCTTAACGGAAGGAGGCTGGGGTACTGGCTACACCTTC. This sequence encodes CASSLTEGGWGTGYTF.

The V and J genes are TRBV11-2 and TRBJ2-1, with TRBD2 matching over 8 bases. The CDR3 consists of 15 residues. The V and J ends lost 5 bases and 7 bases, in that order; junction bases with no gene match: 10. Germline lookup yields CDR1 SGHAT and CDR2 FQNNGV. CDR3 nucleotide sequence: TGTGCCAGCAGCCCCGGACTAGCCAGGGGAAATGAGCAGTTCTTC. Its translation: CASSPGLARGNEQFF.

Written as DNA, the CDR3 is TGTGCCAGCAGCTTAGGCGCTAGCGGGGGACAAGAGACCCAGTACTTC. As protein: CASSLGASGGQETQYF. The chain employs TRBV11-2 and TRBJ2-5, with 10 bases that match TRBD2. This CDR3 contains 16 residues. The ends lost 1 base at V and 2 bases at J; junction bases unmatched: 4. CDR1 is SGHAT and CDR2 is FQNNGV in the germline V gene.

The DNA of the CDR3 is TGTGCCATCAGGGGGCCGGTTTGGCCGGCGAACACTGAAGCTTTCTTT. Translated, it gives CAIRGPVWPANTEAFF. The chain employs TRBV10-3 and TRBJ1-1, with D perhaps TRBD1 (5 bases). Trimming removed 6 bases from V and 1 base from J, with 18 bases in between. This CDR3 contains 16 residues. CDR1 and CDR2 (germline): ENHRY, SYGVKD.

This rearrangement joins TRBV6-5 to TRBJ2-7, with 10 bases lining up with TRBD2. With 2 bases clipped from V and 0 bases from J, the junction kept 1 base outside the gene matches. This CDR3 contains 15 residues. Per germline, CDR1 MNHEY and CDR2 SVGAGI. The CDR3 nucleotides read TGTGCCAGCAGTTACGCTAGCGGGGGCTCCTACGAGCAGTACTTC. Protein product: CASSYASGGSYEQYF.

V usage is TRBV5-1 and J usage is TRBJ2-7; possible D gene TRBD1, 6 bases. Per germline, CDR1 SGHRS and CDR2 YFSETQ. The V end was cut by 4 bases, the J end by 4 bases, with 18 bases between. This CDR3 has 15 amino acids. CDR3 coding DNA: TGCGCCAGCAGCCACCATGGCAGGGGCGCGTACGAGCAGTACTTC. Its translation is CASSHHGRGAYEQYF.

This chain joins TRBV30 and TRBJ1-2, with D hard to call. Germline lookup yields CDR1 GTSNPN and CDR2 SVGIG (reference sequence). V was cut by 0 bases and J by 4 bases, with 12 bases left in between. This CDR3 spans 14 amino acids. CDR3 protein: CAWSVQSEGYGYTF. DNA of the CDR3: TGTGCCTGGAGTGTACAGTCAGAGGGCTATGGCTACACCTTC.

This chain links TRBV9 with TRBJ1-5, with D maybe TRBD1 (6 bases). CDR1 is SGDLS, CDR2 YYNGEE, per germline. Between the trimmed V and J ends, which lost 4 bases and 3 bases, there was a span of 17 bases. The CDR3 totals 16 residues. This chain's CDR3 is CASSPDQGFNNQPQHF. CDR3 DNA sequence: TGTGCCAGCAGCCCAGATCAGGGGTTCAACAATCAGCCCCAGCATTTT.

V gene TRBV4-1 combines with J gene TRBJ1-5; D gene unclear. CDR3 length: 14 residues. Germline V gene data show CDR1 as MGHRA and CDR2 as YSYEKL. V was cut by 0 bases and J by 7 bases, with 10 bases left in between. CDR3 coding DNA: TGCGCCAGCAGCCAAGATCGGGGTTCCCAGCCCCAGCATTTT. This sequence encodes CASSQDRGSQPQHF.

The chain links TRBV9 to TRBJ2-1; D might be TRBD2 (6 bases). This CDR3 has 18 residues. Germline CDR1 SGDLS, CDR2 YYNGEE. V dropped 2 bases and J dropped 0 bases, with 18 bases sitting between them. CDR3 bases: TGTGCCAGCAGCGTCCTGGGGGGTCGGCAAAGCTCCTACAATGAGCAGTTCTTC. Encoded protein: CASSVLGGRQSSYNEQFF.

The chain recombines TRBV9 with TRBJ1-4, with TRBD1 as a possible D gene (5 bases). This CDR3 is 15 amino acids long. The V end was cut by 3 bases, the J end by 3 bases, with 12 bases between. The germline CDR1 and CDR2 sequences are SGDLS and YYNGEE. The CDR3 protein is CASSGAGRSNEKLFF. CDR3 in DNA: TGTGCCAGCAGCGGGGCAGGGAGGTCTAATGAAAAACTGTTTTTT.

V gene TRBV7-9 combines with J gene TRBJ2-1; TRBD2 matches at 7 bases. The trim removed 4 bases at V and 5 bases at J, leaving 11 bases unmatched. The germline V gene has CDR1 SEHNR and CDR2 FQNEAQ (reference sequence). The CDR3 has 16 amino acids. The CDR3 DNA is TGTGCCAGCAGCTCCTTTGATCTAGCGGCCCACAATGAGCAGTTCTTC. This encodes CASSSFDLAAHNEQFF.

The chain combines TRBV7-9 with TRBJ1-1, with D unclear. The CDR3 is made up of 13 amino acids. The V and J ends lost 2 bases and 1 base respectively, with 5 bases between them. Germline V gene data show CDR1 as SEHNR and CDR2 as FQNEAQ (reference sequence). This CDR3 reads CASSLRENTEAFF. The CDR3 bases are TGTGCCAGCAGCTTACGCGAGAACACTGAAGCTTTCTTT.

This chain uses TRBV9 with TRBJ2-1, with a weak D call TRBD1 (6 bases). CDR1 and CDR2 from the germline V gene are SGDLS and YYNGEE. This CDR3 comprises 15 residues. Trimming removed 4 bases at V and 3 bases at J, with 14 bases between. The CDR3: CASSQGGVGYNEQFF. In DNA, the CDR3 is TGTGCCAGCAGCCAAGGGGGAGTGGGCTACAATGAGCAGTTCTTC.

The rearrangement uses TRBV2 and TRBJ1-4; no reliable D call. The CDR3 totals 12 residues. V lost 2 bases to trimming and J lost 8 bases, with 6 bases between them. Germline CDR1 is SNHLY and CDR2 is FYNNEI. The CDR3 coding sequence is TGTGCCAGCAGTGAACAACAGGAAAAACTGTTTTTT. It yields the protein CASSEQQEKLFF.

V is TRBV5-1 and J is TRBJ2-7; D is undetermined. The CDR3 has 15 amino acids. Germline V gene data show CDR1 as SGHRS and CDR2 as YFSETQ. V lost 0 bases, J lost 4 bases, and 14 bases lay in between. The CDR3 loop is CASSLERSYSYEQYF. The CDR3 region has the DNA TGCGCCAGCAGCTTGGAGCGATCCTACTCGTACGAGCAGTACTTC. The whole variable domain, filled in from reference TRBV5-1 and TRBJ2-7, reads KAGVTQTPRYLIKTRGQQVTLSCSPISGHRSVSWYQQTPGQGLQFLFEYFSETQRNKGNFPGRFSGRQFSNSRSEMNVSTLELGDSALYLCASSLERSYSYEQYFGPGTRLTVT.

The chain joins TRBV15 to TRBJ1-1, with 7 positions matching TRBD1. CDR3 length equals 13 residues. The V gene's germline CDR1 is LNHNV and CDR2 YYDKDF (reference sequence). The V gene end was trimmed by 9 bases and the J gene end by 4 bases; junction bases not matched to a gene: 8. DNA of the CDR3: TGTGCCACTGAAGGGGGCAAGGGCACTGAAGCTTTCTTT. As protein: CATEGGKGTEAFF. Filled out from reference TRBV15 and TRBJ1-1, the complete variable domain reads DAMVIQNPRYQVTQFGKPVTLSCSQTLNHNVMYWYQQKSSQAPKLLFHYYDKDFNNEADTPDNFQSRRPNTSFCFLDIRSPGLGDTAMYLCATEGGKGTEAFFGQGTRLTVV.

The chain joins TRBV7-2 to TRBJ2-7; a possible D gene is TRBD2 (5 bases). The CDR3 runs to 13 residues. Trimming shortened V by 1 base and J by 3 bases, and 7 bases separated the two germline ends. Germline V gives CDR1 SGHTA, CDR2 FQGNSA. The CDR3, as DNA: TGTGCCAGCAGCTTAGGACTAATCTACGAGCAGTACTTC. Protein sequence: CASSLGLIYEQYF.

This sequence joins TRBV7-7 and TRBJ2-3; weak D call: TRBD1 (6 bases). The CDR3 length is 14 residues. Looked up from germline, CDR1 is SSHAT and CDR2 is FNYEAQ (reference sequence). Trimming pared 6 bases from V and 0 bases from J, leaving 10 bases between. CDR3 nucleotide sequence: TGTGCCAGCAGTCCGCAGGGGAGCACAGATACGCAGTATTTT. Amino acids: CASSPQGSTDTQYF. The entire variable domain, with the rest obtained from reference TRBV7-7 and TRBJ2-3, is as follows: GAGVSQSPRYKVTKRGQDVTLRCDPISSHATLYWYQQALGQGPEFLTYFNYEAQPDKSGLPSDRFSAERPEGSISTLTIQRTEQRDSAMYRCASSPQGSTDTQYFGPGTRLTVL.